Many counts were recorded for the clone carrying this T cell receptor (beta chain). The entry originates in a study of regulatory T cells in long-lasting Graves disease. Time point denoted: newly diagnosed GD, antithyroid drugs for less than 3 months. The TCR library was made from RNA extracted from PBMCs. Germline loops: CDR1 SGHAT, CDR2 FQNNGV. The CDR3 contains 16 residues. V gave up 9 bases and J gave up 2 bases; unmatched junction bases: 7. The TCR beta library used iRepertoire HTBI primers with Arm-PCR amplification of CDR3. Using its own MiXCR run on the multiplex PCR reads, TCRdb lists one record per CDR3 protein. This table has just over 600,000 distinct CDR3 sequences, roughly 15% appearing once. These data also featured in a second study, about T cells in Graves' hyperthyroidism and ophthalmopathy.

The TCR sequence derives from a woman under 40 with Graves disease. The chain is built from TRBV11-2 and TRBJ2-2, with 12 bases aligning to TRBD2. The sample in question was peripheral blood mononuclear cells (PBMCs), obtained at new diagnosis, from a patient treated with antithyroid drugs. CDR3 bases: TGTGCCAGTACGCTAGCGGGGGGGTTCAACACCGGGGAGCTGTTTTTT. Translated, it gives CASTLAGGFNTGELFF.